What follows are 15 T cell receptor beta chains derived from one specimen sequenced in a study of shared clonotypes between healthy human individuals. The method was immunoSEQ multiplex PCR; TCRdb's version includes in-frame clones alone and lacks a portion of them. The repertoire holds 1,500,000 or so clones, with approximately 98.5% as singletons. The source material was naive CD4+ T cells sorted from blood. Noted subset: CD45RA+ positively selected. These receptor sequences come from a man younger than 40 in good health.

This rearrangement joins TRBV9 to TRBJ2-1, with 8 bases that match TRBD2. The CDR3 extends over 13 amino acids. Germline lookup yields CDR1 SGDLS and CDR2 YYNGEE. Trimming removed 4 bases from V and 7 bases from J; junction bases left unmatched: 4. The DNA for the CDR3 is TGTGCCAGCAGCACCGGGACTAGGAATGAGCAGTTCTTC. This sequence encodes CASSTGTRNEQFF.

This clone was counted a single time. This sequence joins TRBV5-5 and TRBJ2-2, with D possibly TRBD2 on 6 matching bases. V lost 4 bases to trimming and J lost 5 bases, with 18 bases between them. This CDR3 comprises 16 residues. The germline CDR1 and CDR2 sequences are SGHKS and YYEKEE (reference sequence). Here the CDR3 DNA reads TGTGCCAGCAGCGGAGGGTGGGGAATAGGGACCGGGGAGCTGTTTTTT. Amino acids: CASSGGWGIGTGELFF.

CDR3 DNA: TGTGCCAGAAGCTTGGAGGAGACCGGGGAGCTGTTTTTT. It yields the protein CARSLEETGELFF. The chain combines TRBV10-3 with TRBJ2-2; D is possibly TRBD2 (5 bases). Germline V gene data show CDR1 as ENHRY and CDR2 as SYGVKD. The CDR3 is made up of 13 amino acids. V lost 10 bases to trimming and J lost 5 bases, with 14 bases between them.

The chain couples TRBV5-1 to TRBJ2-7; 8 positions agree with TRBD1. After removal of 2 bases from V and 5 bases from J, the junction contained 9 bases not matched to a gene. The CDR3 is 15 amino acids. Germline CDR1 is SGHRS and CDR2 is YFSETQ. In DNA form, the CDR3 reads TGCGCCAGCAGCTTCGGACAGGGACAGTTCAACGAGCAGTACTTC. Protein product: CASSFGQGQFNEQYF.

The rearrangement uses TRBV18 and TRBJ1-1; no firm D call. CDR3 length: 13 residues. Between the trimmed V and J ends, which lost 2 bases and 8 bases, there was a span of 12 bases. Per germline, CDR1 KGHSH and CDR2 LQKENI. DNA for the CDR3: TGTGCCAGCTCACCATCTCGGCAGGCCGAAGCTTTCTTT. Its translation: CASSPSRQAEAFF. Complete variable domain (other parts from reference TRBV18 and TRBJ1-1): NAGVMQNPRHLVRRRGQEARLRCSPMKGHSHVYWYRQLPEEGLKFMVYLQKENIIDESGMPKERFSAEFPKEGPSILRIQQVVRGDSAAYFCASSPSRQAEAFFGQGTRLTVV.

This rearrangement joins TRBV15 to TRBJ2-7; a weak D match, TRBD2 (6 bases). CDR1 and CDR2 (germline): LNHNV, YYDKDF (reference sequence). The CDR3 is 15 amino acids. V was clipped by 0 bases and J by 5 bases, with 14 bases between them. The DNA for the CDR3 is TGTGCCACCAGCAGAGATGTTGGAGGGGCGGACGAGCAGTACTTC. Translation gives CATSRDVGGADEQYF.

Note on this clone: This sample includes further DNA sequences coding for the same CDR3. CDR3 bases: TGCGCCAGCAGTAGGGACGGGAATCAGCCCCAGCATTTT. Translation gives CASSRDGNQPQHF. The V gene is TRBV5-1, the J gene TRBJ1-5, with D perhaps TRBD1 (5 bases). Trimming removed 5 bases from V and 4 bases from J, with 10 bases in between. The CDR3 sequence is 13 residues long. The germline CDR1 and CDR2 sequences are SGHRS and YFSETQ.

V is TRBV6-1 and J is TRBJ2-2, with TRBD1 matching 10 bases. The CDR3 runs to 16 residues. Trimming removed 1 base from V and 7 bases from J; junction bases left unmatched: 6. Germline lookup yields CDR1 MNHNS and CDR2 SASEGT. The CDR3: CASSEGTGGNGGELFF. For the CDR3, the DNA is TGTGCCAGCAGTGAAGGGACAGGGGGAAACGGCGGGGAGCTGTTTTTT.

The CDR3 region is CASSQHLGQGGNYGYTF. The DNA of the CDR3 is TGTGCCAGTAGCCAACATCTCGGACAGGGAGGGAACTATGGCTACACCTTC. This chain joins TRBV19 and TRBJ1-2; 8 bases match TRBD1. The CDR3 is 17 amino acids. The V gene's germline CDR1 is LNHDA and CDR2 SQIVND (reference sequence). V lost 6 bases and J lost 2; bases outside the gene matches: 14.

Comment on this clone: At the DNA level, this CDR3 is encoded by other sequences in the same sample as well. CDR3 coding DNA: TGTGCCACCAGCAGAGATCAGGGACAGCCCCAGCATTTT. It is translated as CATSRDQGQPQHF. V gene TRBV15 combines with J gene TRBJ1-5; possible D gene TRBD1, 5 bases. Germline-derived CDR1 and CDR2 are LNHNV and YYDKDF (reference sequence). The CDR3 totals 13 residues. V was trimmed by 0 bases and J by 7 bases, leaving 7 bases between them.

There are a few counts of this clone. Other DNA sequences in the sample encode the same CDR3. The chain carries TRBV5-1 and TRBJ2-7; TRBD2 agrees at 14 bases. The CDR3 sequence is 15 residues long. The V segment lost 4 bases and the J segment 4 bases; nucleotides outside the gene matches: 4. The germline CDR1 and CDR2 sequences are SGHRS and YFSETQ. CDR3 residues: CASSPGLAGVYEQYF. The CDR3 DNA reads as TGCGCCAGCAGCCCGGGACTAGCGGGAGTATACGAGCAGTACTTC.

The gene calls are TRBV18 and TRBJ2-1; the match to TRBD1 covers 8 bases. CDR3 length equals 15 residues. The junction had 6 bases not matched to a gene; V was cut back by 2 bases and J by 6 bases. The V gene's germline CDR1 is KGHSH and CDR2 LQKENI. CDR3 bases: TGTGCCAGCTCACCAGGAGCAGGGGGCTTCAATGAGCAGTTCTTC. Translating gives CASSPGAGGFNEQFF.

This clone was seen only once. The chain carries TRBV18 and TRBJ2-5; TRBD1 aligns across 11 bases. This CDR3 region has 17 residues. V was clipped by 3 bases and J by 3 bases; unmatched bases: 9. The germline gives CDR1 KGHSH, CDR2 LQKENI. CDR3 residues: CASSPGQGAGMEETQYF. For the CDR3, the DNA is TGTGCCAGCTCACCCGGACAGGGGGCGGGGATGGAAGAGACCCAGTACTTC.

This chain links TRBV29-1 with TRBJ1-2; a possible D gene is TRBD1 (5 bases). The length of the CDR3 is 13 residues. The ends were cut back, 4 bases at V and 4 bases at J, with 13 bases in the middle. Germline V lookup: CDR1 SQVTM, CDR2 ANQGSEA. The CDR3 here is CSVGPTEPYGYTF. CDR3 coding DNA: TGCAGCGTTGGCCCGACAGAGCCCTATGGCTACACCTTC.

The CDR3 protein is CASSLVGTGGAFEAFF. The CDR3 coding sequence is TGTGCCAGCAGCTTAGTAGGGACAGGGGGCGCTTTCGAAGCTTTCTTT. J is TRBJ1-1 and V is TRBV7-2, with TRBD1 identical over 12 bases. Per the germline V gene, CDR1 is SGHTA and CDR2 is FQGNSA. There are 16 residues in the CDR3. The V and J ends lost 1 base and 8 bases, in that order; junction bases with no gene match: 8.